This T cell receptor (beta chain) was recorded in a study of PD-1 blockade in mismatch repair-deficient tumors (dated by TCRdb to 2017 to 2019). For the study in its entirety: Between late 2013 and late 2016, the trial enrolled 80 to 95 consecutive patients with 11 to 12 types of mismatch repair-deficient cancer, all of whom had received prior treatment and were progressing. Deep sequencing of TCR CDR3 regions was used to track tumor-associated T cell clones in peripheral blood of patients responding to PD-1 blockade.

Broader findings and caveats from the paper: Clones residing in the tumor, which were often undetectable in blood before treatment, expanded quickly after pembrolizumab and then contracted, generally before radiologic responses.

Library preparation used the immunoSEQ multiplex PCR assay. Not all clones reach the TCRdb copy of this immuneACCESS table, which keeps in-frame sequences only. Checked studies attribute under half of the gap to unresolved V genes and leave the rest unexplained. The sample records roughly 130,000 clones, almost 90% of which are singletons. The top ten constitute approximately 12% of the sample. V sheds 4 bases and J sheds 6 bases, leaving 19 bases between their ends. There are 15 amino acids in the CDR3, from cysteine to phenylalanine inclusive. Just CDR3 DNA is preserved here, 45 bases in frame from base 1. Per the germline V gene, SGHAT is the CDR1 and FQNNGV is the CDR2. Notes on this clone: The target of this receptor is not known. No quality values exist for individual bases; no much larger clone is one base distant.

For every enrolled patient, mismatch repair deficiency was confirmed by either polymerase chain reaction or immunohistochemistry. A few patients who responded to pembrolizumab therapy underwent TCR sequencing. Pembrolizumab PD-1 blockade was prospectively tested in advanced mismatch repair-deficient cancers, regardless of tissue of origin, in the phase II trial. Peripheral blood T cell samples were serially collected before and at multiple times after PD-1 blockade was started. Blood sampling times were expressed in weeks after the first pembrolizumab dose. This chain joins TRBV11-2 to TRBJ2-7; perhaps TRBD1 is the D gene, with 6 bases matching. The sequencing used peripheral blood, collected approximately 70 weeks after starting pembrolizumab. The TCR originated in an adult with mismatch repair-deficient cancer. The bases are TGTGCCAGCAGCTCACCCGACAGAGGGGGTTCCGAGCAGTACTTC. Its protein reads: CASSSPDRGGSEQYF.